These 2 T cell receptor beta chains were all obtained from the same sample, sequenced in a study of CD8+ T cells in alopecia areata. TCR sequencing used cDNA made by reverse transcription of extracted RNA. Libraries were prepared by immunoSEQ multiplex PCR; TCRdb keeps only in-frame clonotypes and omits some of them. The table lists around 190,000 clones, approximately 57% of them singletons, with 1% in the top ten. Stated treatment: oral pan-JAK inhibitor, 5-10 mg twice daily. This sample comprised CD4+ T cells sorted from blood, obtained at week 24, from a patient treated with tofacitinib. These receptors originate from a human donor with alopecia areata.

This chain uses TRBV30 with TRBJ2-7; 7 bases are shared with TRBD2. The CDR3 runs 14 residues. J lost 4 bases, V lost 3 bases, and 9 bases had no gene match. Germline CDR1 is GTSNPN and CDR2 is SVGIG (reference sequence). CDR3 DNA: TGTGCCTGGAGGCCCCCCCAGCGGGGATACGAGCAGTACTTC. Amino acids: CAWRPPQRGYEQYF.

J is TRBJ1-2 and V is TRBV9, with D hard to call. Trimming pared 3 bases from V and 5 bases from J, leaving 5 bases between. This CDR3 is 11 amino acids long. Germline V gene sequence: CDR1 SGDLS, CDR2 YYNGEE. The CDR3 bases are TGTGCCAGCAGCGGTAGATATGGCTACACCTTC. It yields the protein CASSGRYGYTF. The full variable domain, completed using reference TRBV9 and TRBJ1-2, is DSGVTQTPKHLITATGQRVTLRCSPRSGDLSVYWYQQSLDQGLQFLIQYYNGEERAKGNILERFSAQQFPDLHSELNLSSLELGDSALYFCASSGRYGYTFGSGTRLTVV.